This entry features one T cell receptor beta chain sequence. CDR3 length: 16 residues. Germline CDR1 is PRHDT and CDR2 is FYEKMQ (reference sequence). V lost 4 bases and J lost 2; bases outside the gene matches: 7. Healthy bone marrow donors made up the donor group. The sample belongs to a study of cytomegalovirus exposure and HLA in healthy donors. With 60 Vbeta and 13 Jbeta primers, the PCR was carried out. Clones were sequenced by immunoSEQ multiplex PCR, and TCRdb holds only the in-frame ones, with some missing. The data contain 210,000 or so clones, approximately 79% of them singletons. The sequencing sample was made of PBMCs. This rearrangement joins TRBV13 to TRBJ1-2; TRBD1 matches 10 bases. The clonotype was recovered from a girl aged 2-15 years in good health and CMV-seronegative. The CDR3: CASSSRTGGSNYGYTF. The CDR3 DNA is TGTGCCAGCAGCTCCCGGACAGGGGGGAGCAACTATGGCTACACCTTC.